This TCR beta chain was captured by sequencing in a study of cytomegalovirus exposure and HLA in healthy donors. Study results and caveats: With further analysis later on, most CMV-associated TCR beta chains appeared HLA-restricted. Differences between HLA loci emerged in a later analysis of TCR association rates, with DRB1 most and HLA-C fewest. Per published reports, the classifier diagnosed cytomegalovirus status with high specificity and sensitivity.

PCR amplification relied on 60 Vbeta primers (plus 13 Jbeta primers). The table came from immunoSEQ multiplex PCR; TCRdb's copy has only in-frame clones and leaves some out. Here the sample spans under 150,000 clones, under 90% being singletons. This clone showed up just once. What it binds is not known. At one end the junction does not follow the germline gene, possibly because of a read error. Sequencing used PBMCs. The clonotype comes from a woman aged 18-29 years in good health and CMV-seronegative.

The DNA for the CDR3 is TGTTCCAGCAGCTCTGGGACAGGGACTCTTCAGCCCCAGCATTTT. Amino acids: CSSSSGTGTLQPQHF. The V gene is TRBV5-6, the J gene TRBJ1-5; TRBD1 matches 9 bases. The CDR3 is made up of 15 amino acids. Germline CDR1 SGHDT, CDR2 YYEEEE.